These 2 T cell receptor beta chains were all obtained from the same sample, sequenced in a study of T cell responses to AZD1222 COVID-19 vaccine. Sequenced by immunoSEQ multiplex PCR; TCRdb stores in-frame clones only, minus some. In the table there are approximately 160,000 clones, around 90% of which are singletons. Material: peripheral blood, obtained on day 0 of AZD1222 vaccination. These receptors were taken from an adult in good health.

The gene calls are TRBV28 and TRBJ2-7; no firm D call. This CDR3 region has 14 residues. Germline lookup yields CDR1 MDHEN and CDR2 SYDVKM. V lost 8 bases and J lost 7, with 21 bases in between. The CDR3 loop is CASGTGPYPVEQYF. The CDR3 DNA reads as TGTGCCAGCGGAACCGGGCCCTACCCCGTGGAGCAGTACTTC.

This chain joins TRBV19 and TRBJ1-2, with 10 nucleotides matching TRBD1. The CDR3 is 16 residues long. Trimming at V came to 5 bases and at J to 4 bases, leaving 10 bases not matched to a gene. Germline V gene sequence: CDR1 LNHDA, CDR2 SQIVND (reference sequence). The CDR3 nucleotides read TGTGCCAGTAGTCCCTCCGGGACAGGGGCCGCCTATGGCTACACCTTC. Its protein product is CASSPSGTGAAYGYTF.